Shown below are 19 T cell receptor beta chains from a single sample sequenced in a study of blood T cells in healthy people across ages. A second PCR of roughly 7 to 11 cycles used a sample-barcoded 5' primer and a J-beta primer mix. TCRdb independently ran MiXCR on the 5' RACE reads; one entry per CDR3 protein. The table lists fewer than 900,000 distinct CDR3 sequences, about 42% of them singletons. Material for sequencing was blood. The receptor source for this set is a woman in her sixties in good health.

The chain carries TRBV7-8 and TRBJ1-1; D uncertain. CDR1 and CDR2 from the germline V gene are SGHVS and FQNEAQ. The V end was cut by 2 bases, the J end by 8 bases, with 6 bases between. The CDR3 length is 11 residues. CDR3: CASSLREEAFF. CDR3 sequence (DNA): TGTGCCAGCAGCTTACGGGAAGAAGCTTTCTTT.

This clonotype was picked up a small number of times. V is TRBV7-2 and J is TRBJ2-5; D unclear. There are 12 residues in the CDR3. Germline CDR1 SGHTA, CDR2 FQGNSA. The ends were cut back, 8 bases at V and 4 bases at J, with 11 bases in the middle. The CDR3 sequence is CASGPPGETQYF. As DNA, the CDR3 is TGTGCCAGCGGCCCCCCGGGAGAGACCCAGTACTTC.

This clonotype was counted a few times. In DNA form, the CDR3 reads TGCAGTGCTACGGGACAGTACAATGAGCAGTTCTTC. Its protein product is CSATGQYNEQFF. The rearrangement uses TRBV20-1 and TRBJ2-1, with TRBD1 matching 7 bases. Germline CDR1 reads DFQATT; CDR2 reads SNEGSKA (reference sequence). This CDR3 comprises 12 residues. V shed 4 bases and J 4 bases; nucleotides not matched to a gene: 1.

This clonotype was counted a few times. The chain uses TRBV5-1 and TRBJ1-4; no clear D gene. The V end was cut by 0 bases, the J end by 0 bases, with 6 bases between. Germline V gives CDR1 SGHRS, CDR2 YFSETQ. CDR3 length equals 15 residues. The CDR3 here is CASSLGGTTNEKLFF. CDR3 nucleotide sequence: TGCGCCAGCAGCTTGGGAGGAACAACTAATGAAAAACTGTTTTTT.

The V and J genes are TRBV4-1 and TRBJ2-1; D might be TRBD2 (5 bases). This CDR3 is 16 amino acids long. Germline loops: CDR1 MGHRA, CDR2 YSYEKL. V was shortened by 5 bases and J by 5 bases, with 19 bases between the two germline ends. The CDR3 coding sequence is TGCGCCAGCAGCTCGAGGGAACTAATAATTGACAATGAGCAGTTCTTC. Protein: CASSSRELIIDNEQFF.

Ten or more counts support this clonotype. V usage is TRBV27 and J usage is TRBJ2-6; D is perhaps TRBD1 (7 bases). Per the germline V gene, CDR1 is MNHEY and CDR2 is SMNVEV (reference sequence). Trimming stripped 4 bases from V and 3 bases from J, with 16 bases between. The CDR3 is 17 amino acids. The CDR3 is CASSSQGGLGGANVLTF. In DNA, the CDR3 is TGTGCCAGCAGTTCCCAGGGGGGTTTGGGTGGGGCCAACGTCCTGACTTTC.

The chain links TRBV7-2 to TRBJ2-7; 9 bases fit TRBD1. The CDR3 spans 16 residues. The J segment lost 3 bases and the V segment lost 1 base, leaving 7 bases of the junction unmatched. Per the germline V gene, CDR1 is SGHTA and CDR2 is FQGNSA. The CDR3 protein is CASSLVGTGKLYEQYF. The CDR3 nucleotides read TGTGCCAGCAGCTTAGTCGGGACAGGGAAGCTCTACGAGCAGTACTTC.

About this clonotype itself: Its ends do not fully match the called genes, so a read error is possible. The chain is built from TRBV7-7 and TRBJ2-5, with D possibly matching TRBD1 (6 bases). The V gene's germline CDR1 is SSHAT and CDR2 FNYEAQ (reference sequence). CDR3 length: 13 amino acids. Here the CDR3 DNA reads TGTGCTAGCAGTGCAGGGGTAGAAGAGACCCAGTACTTC. It encodes CASSAGVEETQYF. The variable domain in full, completed from reference TRBV7-7 and TRBJ2-5, reads GAGVSQSPRYKVTKRGQDVTLRCDPISSHATLYWYQQALGQGPEFLTYFNYEAQPDKSGLPSDRFSAERPEGSISTLTIQRTEQRDSAMYRCASSAGVEETQYFGPGTRLLVL.

The rearrangement links TRBV20-1 to TRBJ1-5; a weak D match, TRBD1 (5 bases). CDR3 size: 12 residues. Germline V gives CDR1 DFQATT, CDR2 SNEGSKA (reference sequence). Trimming took 6 bases from V and 7 from J, leaving 13 bases between them. The DNA of the CDR3 is TGCAGTGCGATCCAGGGACGCCAGCCCCAGCATTTT. It codes for CSAIQGRQPQHF.

This clonotype has ten or more counts. V is TRBV11-2 and J is TRBJ2-3; D perhaps matches TRBD2 (6 bases). The length of the CDR3 is 14 residues. CDR1 SGHAT and CDR2 FQNNGV come from the germline V gene. V was trimmed by 2 bases and J by 1 base, leaving 7 bases between them. CDR3 sequence: CASSLTGGTDTQYF. DNA of the CDR3: TGTGCCAGCAGCTTAACGGGAGGCACAGATACGCAGTATTTT.

The rearrangement uses TRBV7-3 and TRBJ2-3, with 13 bases matching TRBD2. V dropped 5 bases and J dropped 0; count of bases not matched to a gene: 8. The CDR3 sequence is 18 residues long. Germline values: CDR1 SGHTA, CDR2 FQGTGA. CDR3 amino acids: CASSPHRTSGGSTDTQYF. The CDR3 DNA is TGTGCCAGCAGCCCTCATAGGACTAGCGGGGGTAGCACAGATACGCAGTATTTT.

The chain carries TRBV3-1 and TRBJ2-1; D possibly corresponds to TRBD2 (6 bases). The V end was cut by 1 base, the J end by 3 bases, with 16 bases between. This CDR3 is built from 17 residues. The germline gives CDR1 LGHDT, CDR2 YNNKEL (reference sequence). The CDR3 protein is CASSQGSGVGIYNEQFF. The CDR3 DNA follows: TGTGCCAGCAGCCAAGGATCGGGAGTGGGAATCTACAATGAGCAGTTCTTC.

The chain uses TRBV15 and TRBJ1-1; possibly TRBD1 for D (6 bases). The germline V gene encodes CDR1 LNHNV and CDR2 YYDKDF (reference sequence). CDR3 length: 17 residues. V was trimmed by 0 bases and J by 3 bases, leaving 17 bases between them. The CDR3 DNA sequence: TGTGCCACCAGCAGAGATTATAGTCCTACAGGGTACACTGAAGCTTTCTTT. Translating it yields CATSRDYSPTGYTEAFF.

In regard to this clonotype: At one end, the junction sequence differs from germline, possibly due to a read error. V usage is TRBV28 and J usage is TRBJ1-6; no clear D. The V gene's germline CDR1 is MDHEN and CDR2 SYDVKM. The CDR3 totals 17 residues. The CDR3 DNA follows: TGTGCCAGCAGTACTTATGCGGCGGGTCGGAATAATGCACCCCTCCACTTT. Amino acids: CASSTYAAGRNNAPLHF.

This clonotype has more than one count but fewer than ten. The CDR3, as DNA: TGTGCCAGCGAGGACAGGGGGCTCAGCACAGATACGCAGTATTTT. It specifies CASEDRGLSTDTQYF. The genes are TRBV6-2 or TRBV6-3 and TRBJ2-3, with TRBD1 matching over 11 bases. CDR1 is MNHEY, CDR2 SVGEGT, per germline. This CDR3 comprises 15 residues. The trim removed 8 bases at V and 0 bases at J, leaving 4 bases unmatched.

V is TRBV2 and J is TRBJ1-1, with a possible D match to TRBD1 (6 bases). Per the germline V gene, CDR1 is SNHLY and CDR2 is FYNNEI. Trimming pared 9 bases from V and 5 bases from J, leaving 13 bases between. The CDR3 sequence is 12 residues long. The CDR3 spells CASGEGVTEAFF. In DNA, the CDR3 is TGTGCCAGTGGTGAGGGGGTTACTGAAGCTTTCTTT. The whole variable domain, remainder taken from reference TRBV2 and TRBJ1-1, is EPEVTQTPSHQVTQMGQEVILRCVPISNHLYFYWYRQILGQKVEFLVSFYNNEISEKSEIFDDQFSVERPDGSNFTLKIRSTKLEDSAMYFCASGEGVTEAFFGQGTRLTVV.

Regarding this clonotype: A read error may be the cause here, since a much bigger clone is one base away. The chain has TRBV29-1 and TRBJ2-3; 12 bases match TRBD1. Germline-derived CDR1 and CDR2 are SQVTM and ANQGSEA. CDR3 length: 14 residues. Here the CDR3 reads CSAEPGQGAGTQYF. CDR3 coding DNA: TGCAGCGCTGAACCGGGACAGGGGGCCGGTACGCAGTATTTT.

A word on this clonotype: This clone may be a read error of a much larger clone one base away. As DNA, the CDR3 is TGCAGCGTCGCAAATCACAATGAGCAGTACTTC. It codes for CSVANHNEQYF. The rearrangement joins TRBV29-1 to TRBJ2-5; D remains unclear. The germline gives CDR1 SQVTM, CDR2 ANQGSEA. V dropped 6 bases and J dropped 11 bases, with 16 bases sitting between them. The CDR3 runs 11 residues. The whole variable domain, filled in from reference TRBV29-1 and TRBJ2-5, reads SAVISQKPSRDICQRGTSLTIQCQVDSQVTMMFWYRQQPGQSLTLIATANQGSEATYESGFVIDKFPISRPNLTFSTLTVSNMSPEDSSIYLCSVANHNEQYFGPGTRLLVL.

The chain joins TRBV2 to TRBJ2-7; 9 bases agree with TRBD2. With 6 bases clipped from V and 3 bases from J, the junction kept 15 bases outside the gene matches. CDR1 and CDR2 (germline): SNHLY, FYNNEI. The CDR3 runs 17 residues. This CDR3 is CASSLPLHRTSDYEQYF. The CDR3 coding sequence is TGTGCCAGCAGCCTACCCTTACACAGGACTAGCGACTACGAGCAGTACTTC.